This is a list of T cell receptor beta chains from one sample in a study of neurological immune-mediated disorders. TCRdb re-called the 5' RACE reads with MiXCR, one entry per CDR3 protein. The table lists some 87,000 distinct CDR3 sequences, almost 6% of them singletons, with 7.9% in the top ten. Sequenced sample: PBMCs. These receptors all stem from a woman aged 60-70 years with multiple sclerosis. CDR3s include the opening cysteine and the closing phenylalanine or tryptophan. The order of the fields is J gene, clone size, D gene, V gene, CDR3 DNA, CDR3 protein. A D gene is named only where the DNA matches it firmly. For some rows the clone size is stated as once, few or many, or as a class when expanded; others skip it.

>TRBJ1-2|many|NA|TRBV20-1
TGCAGTGCTAGAGATCCAAGGTCAGGCTACCCTTCTAACTATGGCTACACCTTC
CSARDPRSGYPSNYGYTF
>TRBJ2-2|many|NA|TRBV20-1
TGCAGTGCTAGTTTGGGTCGGTCCACCGGGGAGCTGTTTTTT
CSASLGRSTGELFF
>TRBJ1-5|many|TRBD1|TRBV6-5
TGTGCCAGCAGTTACTCGGCAGGGGGGGGCAATCAGCCCCAGCATTTT
CASSYSAGGGNQPQHF
>TRBJ1-1|many|TRBD1|TRBV5-1
TGCGCCAGCAGTAACAGGGGAGGGACGAACACTGAAGCTTTCTTT
CASSNRGGTNTEAFF
>TRBJ1-3|medium-sized|NA|TRBV29-1
TGCAGCGTTGAGACCGCTGAGGCTGGAAACACCATATATTTT
CSVETAEAGNTIYF
>TRBJ1-1|few|NA|TRBV19
TGTGCCAGTACCCTACGCGGGGACCCCGAAGCTTTCTTT
CASTLRGDPEAFF
>TRBJ2-3|many|TRBD1|TRBV29-1
TGCAGCGTTGTGGGACAGGAGACAGATACGCAGTATTTT
CSVVGQETDTQYF
>TRBJ1-6|few|TRBD1|TRBV7-6
TGTGCCAGCAGCTTGGACAGGGACGATTCACCCCTCCACTTT
CASSLDRDDSPLHF
>TRBJ2-4|many|NA|TRBV5-1
TGCGCCAGCAGCTTGGATGGAGGGGGCGGTGTGGAGTACTTC
CASSLDGGGGVEYF
>TRBJ2-6|few|NA|TRBV12-3/TRBV12-4
TGTGCCAGCAGTCTGGTGGGGGCTGGGGCCAACGTCCTGACTTTC
CASSLVGAGANVLTF
>TRBJ1-1|many|NA|TRBV7-9
TGTGCCAGCAGCTTAGCCGACACCCCTGCGAATGAAGCTTTCTTT
CASSLADTPANEAFF
>TRBJ2-2|many|TRBD1|TRBV12-3/TRBV12-4
TGTGCCAGCAGGAAAAACAGGGGGCGCGCCGGGGAGCTGTTTTTT
CASRKNRGRAGELFF
>TRBJ1-3|many|TRBD1|TRBV5-1
TGCGCCAGCAGCTTGAGCCCCCGGGACAGGGGGACTGGAAACACCATATATTTT
CASSLSPRDRGTGNTIYF
>TRBJ1-2|many|NA|TRBV5-1
TGCGCCAGCAGGAGGGACACGGTGGATGGCTACACCTTC
CASRRDTVDGYTF
>TRBJ2-2|many|NA|TRBV20-1
TGCAGTGCTAGTCGACTAGGTACAAACACCGGGGAGCTGTTTTTT
CSASRLGTNTGELFF
>TRBJ2-3|many|NA|TRBV7-9
TGTGCCAGCAGCTCATCCCCAGACAGACGCACAGATACGCAGTATTTT
CASSSSPDRRTDTQYF
>TRBJ2-1|many|TRBD1|TRBV5-1
TGCGCCAGCAGCGAACCCGGGACAGCAAGCGGTGAGCAGTTCTTC
CASSEPGTASGEQFF
>TRBJ2-7|many|NA|TRBV4-1
TGCGCCAGCAGCCAAGACCCCCAGGGTAGGGTTCGCGAGCAGTACTTC
CASSQDPQGRVREQYF
>TRBJ2-2|many|NA|TRBV7-2
TGTGCCAGCAGACCCCAGGGGGGGACCGGGGAGCTGTTTTTT
CASRPQGGTGELFF
>TRBJ2-2|many|NA|TRBV6-1
TGTGCCAGCGGCCAGACGGACGGGGAGCTGTTTTTT
CASGQTDGELFF
>TRBJ2-3|NA|NA|TRBV3-1
TGTGCCAGCAGCCAAGACGGGGGTAATACGCAGTATTTT
CASSQDGGNTQYF
>TRBJ2-3|many|NA|TRBV10-2
TGCGCCAGCCGGGGGGCCGGGGATACGCAGTATTTT
CASRGAGDTQYF
>TRBJ1-5|many|NA|TRBV12-3/TRBV12-4
TGTGCCAGCAGTTTAGGCGAGGGCGTAGGGCCCCAGCATTTT
CASSLGEGVGPQHF
>TRBJ2-5|many|TRBD1|TRBV14
TGTGCCAGCAGCCGCACCGGGACAGGGGAGGAAGACCAAGAGACCCAGTACTTC
CASSRTGTGEEDQETQYF
>TRBJ2-1|many|NA|TRBV7-2
TGTGCCAGCAGCTCTACCCGAAGCAAGATGGCCTACAATGAGCAGTTCTTC
CASSSTRSKMAYNEQFF
>TRBJ2-2|many|NA|TRBV20-1
TGCAGTGCAACCGGGACAAGAACCGGGGAGCTGTTTTTT
CSATGTRTGELFF
>TRBJ2-3|many|NA|TRBV25-1
TGTGCCAGCAGTGAACAGGGGTTGAGCACAGATACGCAGTATTTT
CASSEQGLSTDTQYF